This T cell receptor beta chain was sequenced for a study of T-cell memory formation after mild COVID-19. Study-wide results and caveats: CD8+ contracting clones occupied EMRA, while CD4+ ones occupied mainly CM and EM.

Turning to this clonotype: What it binds is not known.

TCRdb re-analysed the 5' RACE reads in MiXCR, keeping a single row per CDR3 protein. The sample shows around 370,000 distinct CDR3 sequences, roughly 20% of them seen only once. Trimming left V 0 bases short and J 6 bases short, with 20 bases between. The length of the CDR3 is 17 residues. The germline gives CDR1 LGHDT, CDR2 YNNKEL (reference sequence). Material for sequencing was PBMCs or a T cell subset sorted from them (not recorded which). The chain joins TRBV3-1 to TRBJ1-1; D is perhaps TRBD1 (5 bases). This receptor was taken from an adult woman who had mild COVID-19 (a few samples of this study predate the infection). Cell type and time point are not known. The chain's CDR3 is CASSQEGAWVNKPEAFF. CDR3 DNA sequence: TGTGCCAGCAGCCAAGAAGGGGCTTGGGTGAATAAACCTGAAGCTTTCTTT.